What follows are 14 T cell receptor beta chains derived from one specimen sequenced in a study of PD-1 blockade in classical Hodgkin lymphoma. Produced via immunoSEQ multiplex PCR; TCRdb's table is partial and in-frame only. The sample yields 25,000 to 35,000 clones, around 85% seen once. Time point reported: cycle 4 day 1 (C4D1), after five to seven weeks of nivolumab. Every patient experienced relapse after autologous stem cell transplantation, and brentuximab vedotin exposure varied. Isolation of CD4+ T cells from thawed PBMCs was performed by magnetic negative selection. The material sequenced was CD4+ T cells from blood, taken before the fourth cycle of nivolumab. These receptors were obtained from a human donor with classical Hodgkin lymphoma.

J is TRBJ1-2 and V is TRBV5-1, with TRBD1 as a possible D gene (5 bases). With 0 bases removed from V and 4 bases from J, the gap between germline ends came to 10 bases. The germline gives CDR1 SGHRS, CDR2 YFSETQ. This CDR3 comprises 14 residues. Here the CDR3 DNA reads TGCGCCAGCAGCTTGGGGGACGGAACCTATGGCTACACCTTC. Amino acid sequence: CASSLGDGTYGYTF.

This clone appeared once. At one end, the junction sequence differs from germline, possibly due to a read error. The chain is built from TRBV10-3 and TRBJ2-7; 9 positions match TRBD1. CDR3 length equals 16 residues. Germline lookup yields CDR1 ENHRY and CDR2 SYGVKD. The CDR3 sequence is CASSYSTGGAYYEQYF. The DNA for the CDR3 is TGTGCCAGCAGTTACTCAACAGGGGGCGCCTACTACGAGCAGTACTTC.

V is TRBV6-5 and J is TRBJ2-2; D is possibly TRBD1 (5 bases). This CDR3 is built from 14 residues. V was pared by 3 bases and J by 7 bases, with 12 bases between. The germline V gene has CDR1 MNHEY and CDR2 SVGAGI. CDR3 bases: TGTGCCAGCAGTTATAAAGGGGTCATCGGGGAGCTGTTTTTT. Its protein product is CASSYKGVIGELFF.

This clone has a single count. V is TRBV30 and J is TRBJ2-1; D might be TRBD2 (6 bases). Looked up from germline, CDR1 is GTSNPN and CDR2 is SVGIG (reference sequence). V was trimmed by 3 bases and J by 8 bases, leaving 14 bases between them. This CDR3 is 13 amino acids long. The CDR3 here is CAWSQLASHEQFF. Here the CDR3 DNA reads TGTGCCTGGAGCCAACTAGCATCGCATGAGCAGTTCTTC.

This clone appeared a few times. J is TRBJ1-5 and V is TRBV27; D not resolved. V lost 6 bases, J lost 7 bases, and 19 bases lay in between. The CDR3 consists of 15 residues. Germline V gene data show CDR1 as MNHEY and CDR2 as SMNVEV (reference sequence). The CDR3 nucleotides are TGTGCCAGCAGCCGACTAGACAACGTCGGCCAGCCCCAGCATTTT. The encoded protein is CASSRLDNVGQPQHF.

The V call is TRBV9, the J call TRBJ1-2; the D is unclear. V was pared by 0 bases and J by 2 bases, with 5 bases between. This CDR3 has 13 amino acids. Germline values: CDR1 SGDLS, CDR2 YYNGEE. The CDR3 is CASSVVGNYGYTF. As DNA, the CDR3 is TGTGCCAGCAGCGTAGTAGGGAACTATGGCTACACCTTC.

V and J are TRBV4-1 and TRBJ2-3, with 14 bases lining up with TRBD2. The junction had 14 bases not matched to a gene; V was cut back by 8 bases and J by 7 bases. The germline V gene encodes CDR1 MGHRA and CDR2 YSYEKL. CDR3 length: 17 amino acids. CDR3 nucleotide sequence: TGCGCCAGCCGCTCTTCGGGACTAGCGGGGGCCTTCCATACGCAGTATTTT. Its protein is CASRSSGLAGAFHTQYF.

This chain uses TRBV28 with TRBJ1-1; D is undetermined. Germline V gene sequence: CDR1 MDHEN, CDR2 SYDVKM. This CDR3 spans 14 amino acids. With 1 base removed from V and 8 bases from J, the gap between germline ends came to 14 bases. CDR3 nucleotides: TGTGCCAGCAGTTTATTTGGAACCGAGATCGAAGCTTTCTTT. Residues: CASSLFGTEIEAFF.

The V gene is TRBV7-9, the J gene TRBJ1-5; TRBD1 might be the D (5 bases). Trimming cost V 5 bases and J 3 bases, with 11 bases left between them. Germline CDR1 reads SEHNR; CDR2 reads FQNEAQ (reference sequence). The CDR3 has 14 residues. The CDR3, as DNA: TGTGCCAGCAGCCCTGACAGACTCAATCAGCCCCAGCATTTT. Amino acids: CASSPDRLNQPQHF.

This CDR3 reads CASSSTGGADNEQYF. The CDR3, as DNA: TGTGCCAGCTCCTCGACAGGGGGCGCAGACAACGAGCAGTACTTC. The chain combines TRBV18 with TRBJ2-7, with TRBD1 identical over 10 bases. Trimming at V came to 6 bases and at J to 5 bases, leaving 10 bases not matched to a gene. CDR1 and CDR2 (germline): KGHSH, LQKENI. The CDR3 runs 15 residues.

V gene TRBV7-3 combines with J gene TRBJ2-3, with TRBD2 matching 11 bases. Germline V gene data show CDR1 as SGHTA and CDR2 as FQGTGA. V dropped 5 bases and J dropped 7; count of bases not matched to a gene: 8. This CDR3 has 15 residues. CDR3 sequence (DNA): TGTGCCAGCAGCAAGTTTAGCGGGGGGGCAAATACGCAGTATTTT. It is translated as CASSKFSGGANTQYF. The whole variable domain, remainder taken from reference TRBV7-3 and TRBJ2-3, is GAGVSQTPSNKVTEKGKYVELRCDPISGHTALYWYRQSLGQGPEFLIYFQGTGAADDSGLPNDRFFAVRPEGSVSTLKIQRTERGDSAVYLCASSKFSGGANTQYFGPGTRLTVL.

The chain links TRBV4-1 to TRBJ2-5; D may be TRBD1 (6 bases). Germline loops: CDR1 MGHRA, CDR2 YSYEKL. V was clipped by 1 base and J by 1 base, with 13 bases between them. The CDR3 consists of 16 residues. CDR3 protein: CASSQVPGHVQETQYF. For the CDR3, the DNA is TGCGCCAGCAGCCAAGTCCCGGGACACGTCCAAGAGACCCAGTACTTC.

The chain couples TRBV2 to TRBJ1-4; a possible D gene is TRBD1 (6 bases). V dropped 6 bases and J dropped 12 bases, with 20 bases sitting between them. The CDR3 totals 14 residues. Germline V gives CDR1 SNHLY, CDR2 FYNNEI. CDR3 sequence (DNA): TGTGCCAGCAGGGGAGGCCGAGGGGGTTTGGAACTGTTTTTT. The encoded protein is CASRGGRGGLELFF.

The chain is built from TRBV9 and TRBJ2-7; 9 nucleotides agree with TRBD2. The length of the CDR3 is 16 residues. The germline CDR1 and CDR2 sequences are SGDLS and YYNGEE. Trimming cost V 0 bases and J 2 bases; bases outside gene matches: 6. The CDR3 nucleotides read TGTGCCAGCAGCGTAGGACTAGCGGAGACTGCCTACGAGCAGTACTTC. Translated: CASSVGLAETAYEQYF.